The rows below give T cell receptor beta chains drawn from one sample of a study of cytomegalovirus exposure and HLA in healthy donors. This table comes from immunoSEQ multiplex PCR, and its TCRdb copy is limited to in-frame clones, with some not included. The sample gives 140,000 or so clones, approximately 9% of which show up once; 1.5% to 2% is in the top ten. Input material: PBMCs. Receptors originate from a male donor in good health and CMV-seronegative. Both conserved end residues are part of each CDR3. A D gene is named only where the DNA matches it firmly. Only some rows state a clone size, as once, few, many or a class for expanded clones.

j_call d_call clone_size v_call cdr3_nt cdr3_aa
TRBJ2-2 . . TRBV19 TGTGCCAGTAGTATAGGGCAGGGCCTCCCCGGGGAGCTGTTTTTT CASSIGQGLPGELFF
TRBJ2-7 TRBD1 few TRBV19 TGTGCCAGTCGTCAAAAGCCGGGACAGGGGGCCTACGAGCAGTACTTC CASRQKPGQGAYEQYF
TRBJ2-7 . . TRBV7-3 TGTGCCAGCAGCTTGGCAGGGACACCGCAGTACGAGCAGTACTTC CASSLAGTPQYEQYF
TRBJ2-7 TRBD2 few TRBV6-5 TGTGCCAGCAGCTGGACTAGGACGGGACCCTACGAGCAGTACTTC CASSWTRTGPYEQYF
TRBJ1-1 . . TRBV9 TGTGCCAGCAGCGTAGATCAGGGGCTGAGCACTGAAGCTTTCTTT CASSVDQGLSTEAFF
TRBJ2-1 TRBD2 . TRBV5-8 TGTGCCAGCAGCTTACGGACTAGCGGGAAAACGGTCTTC CASSLRTSGKTVF
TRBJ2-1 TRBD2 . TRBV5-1 TGCGCCAGCAGCTTGGTAACTAGCGGGAGGGCCGAGGTCTTC CASSLVTSGRAEVF
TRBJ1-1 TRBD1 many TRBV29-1 TGCAGCGTTGAAACAGGGACAGTAGGGAACACTGAAGCTTTCTTT CSVETGTVGNTEAFF
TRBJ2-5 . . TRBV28 TGTGCCAGCAGTTTGGGGAACCAGGGGATACAAGAGACCCAGTACTTC CASSLGNQGIQETQYF
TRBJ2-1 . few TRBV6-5 TGTGCCAGCAGTTACTCGGGGGAGGGGGAGTACAATGAGCAGTTCTTC CASSYSGEGEYNEQFF
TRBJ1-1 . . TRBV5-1 TGCGCCAGCAGCTCGACACCCGAGGGGGAAATGGGAGCTTTCTTT CASSSTPEGEMGAFF
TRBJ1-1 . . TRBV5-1 TGCGCCAGCAGCCTAGTTCCCACCGAAACTTTCTTT CASSLVPTETFF
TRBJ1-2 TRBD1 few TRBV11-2 TGTGCCAGCAGCTCGCGACAGGGGGCCCGTGGCTACACCTTC CASSSRQGARGYTF
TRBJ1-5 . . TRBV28 TGTGCCAGCAGCCTGGGTAGGGGGAAACAGCCCCAGCATTTT CASSLGRGKQPQHF
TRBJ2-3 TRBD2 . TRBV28 TGTTCCTCGGGGGGAACAGATACGCAGTATTTT CSSGGTDTQYF
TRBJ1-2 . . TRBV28 TGTGCCAGCAGTTTCTCCGGTCAGCAGGAAGGCTACACCTTC CASSFSGQQEGYTF
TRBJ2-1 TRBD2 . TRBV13 TGTGCCAGCAGCTCCGCACAGCGGGGGGGCCAGAATGAGCAGTTCTTC CASSSAQRGGQNEQFF
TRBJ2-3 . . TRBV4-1 TGCGCCAGCAGCTCAATGGGGGTAGCGGATAGCACAGATACGCAGTATTTT CASSSMGVADSTDTQYF
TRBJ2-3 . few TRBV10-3 TGTGCCATCAACCCCGGGGACACAGATACGCAGTATTTT CAINPGDTDTQYF
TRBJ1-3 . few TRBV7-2 TGTGCCAGCAGCTTAAGGGGCAGCAGCTCTGGAAACACCATATATTTT CASSLRGSSSGNTIYF
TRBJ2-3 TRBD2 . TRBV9 TGTGCCAGCAGCGCCTCTAGCGGGAGAGGAACAGATACGCAGTATTTT CASSASSGRGTDTQYF
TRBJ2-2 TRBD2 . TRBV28 TGTGCCAGCAGCTCCGTTGGGGGGGGAATATACACCGGGGAGCTGTTTTTT CASSSVGGGIYTGELFF
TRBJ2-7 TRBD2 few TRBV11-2 TGTGCCAGCAGGGGAGCGGGGAGCTCCTACGAGCAGTACTTC CASRGAGSSYEQYF
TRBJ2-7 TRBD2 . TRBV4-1 TGCGCCAGCAGCCAAGTTGGACGACTGGGGGGGAACAGCTACGAGCAGTACTTC CASSQVGRLGGNSYEQYF
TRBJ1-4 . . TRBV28 TGTGCCAGCAGGGGGGGGAATGAAAAACTGTTTTTT CASRGGNEKLFF
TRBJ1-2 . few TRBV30 TGTGCCTGGAGTGTAGATCCCTCCCCGTATGCAGGCCTTCTTGGATATGGCTACACCTTC CAWSVDPSPYAGLLGYGYTF
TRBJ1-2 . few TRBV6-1 TGTGCCAGCAGTGAAGCGGGAGGGGGCTACACCTTC CASSEAGGGYTF
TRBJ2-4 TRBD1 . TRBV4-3 TGCGCCAGCAGCGGAGAGGGACAGGGAAAAAACATTCAGTACTTC CASSGEGQGKNIQYF
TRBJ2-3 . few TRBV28 TGTGCCAGCAGTTTCGGAGATACGCAGTATTTT CASSFGDTQYF
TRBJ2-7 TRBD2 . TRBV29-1 TGCAGCGTTAGGTCTAGCGGGAGCTACGAGCAGTACTTC CSVRSSGSYEQYF
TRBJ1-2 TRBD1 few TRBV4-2 TGTGCCAGCAGCCAAGAATCGAGTAGGGCAGGGGGCTTTTATGGCTACACCTTC CASSQESSRAGGFYGYTF
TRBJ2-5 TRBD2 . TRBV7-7 TGTGCTAGCAGCCAGAGAGCGGGGGCGATCGCGGAGACCCAGTACTTC CASSQRAGAIAETQYF
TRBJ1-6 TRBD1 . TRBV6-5 TGTGCCAGCAGACCAGAAGGGACAGGGAATTCACCCCTCCACTTT CASRPEGTGNSPLHF
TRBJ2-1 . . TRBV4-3 TGCGCCAGCAGCCAAGGGAACGGAGGGTACAATGAGCAGTTCTTC CASSQGNGGYNEQFF
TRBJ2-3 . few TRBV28 TGTGCCAGCAGTACCCCCACGGGCACAGATACGCAGTATTTT CASSTPTGTDTQYF
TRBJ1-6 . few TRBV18 TGTGCCAGCTCACCGCGGAGGGTGGTCGGCGATTCACCCCTCCACTTT CASSPRRVVGDSPLHF
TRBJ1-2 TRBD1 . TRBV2 TGTGCCAGCAGCGGGACAGGTCGATCCTATGGCTACACCTTC CASSGTGRSYGYTF
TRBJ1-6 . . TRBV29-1 TGCAGCGTTAAAACAGGGACGGATGAGTCACCCCTCCACTTT CSVKTGTDESPLHF
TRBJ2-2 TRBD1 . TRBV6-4 TGTGCCAGCAGTGAACAGGGGACAGGGCCCACCGGGGAGCTGTTTTTT CASSEQGTGPTGELFF
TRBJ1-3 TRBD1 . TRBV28 TGTGCCAGCAGTGTCGGGACAGATGGAAACACCATATATTTT CASSVGTDGNTIYF
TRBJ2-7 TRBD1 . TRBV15 TGTGCCACCAGCAGAGGGGACAGGGGTTCCGAGCAGTACTTC CATSRGDRGSEQYF